One TCR beta chain is described in this entry. Its matching antigen is unknown. This sample is drawn from a study of Graves' ophthalmopathy and Graves' hyperthyroidism. General study points: Blood also held most thyroid clonotypes expanded above 0.001 frequency. Built on 13 signatures, a model told ophthalmopathy apart from stable hyperthyroidism with roughly 88% sensitivity and less than 82% specificity.

This CDR3 comprises 17 residues. Germline assignment: CDR1 SEHNR and CDR2 FQNEAQ (reference sequence). V trimming: 5 bases; J trimming: 4 bases; junction bases outside the gene matches: 9. Amplification of the TCR beta CDR3 regions used RNA transcripts (as template). HTBI primers served in a first-round RT-PCR, which a second-round multiplex PCR followed. Each CDR3 protein gets one entry after TCRdb re-called the multiplex PCR reads with MiXCR. The table has about 39,000 distinct CDR3 sequences, 45% to 55% seen once; the top ten hold about 26%. Hyperthyroidism is called stable when no ophthalmopathy develops within 18 months of follow-up.

The TCR was taken from an adult woman with stable Graves' hyperthyroidism. This sequence joins TRBV7-9 and TRBJ2-6, with 9 bases that match TRBD2. Input material: peripheral blood. The DNA of the CDR3 is TGTGCCAGCAGCCTTAGCGGGAGTCGCTTAGGGGCCAACGTCCTGACTTTC. Its translation: CASSLSGSRLGANVLTF.